What follows are 5 T cell receptor beta chains derived from one specimen sequenced in a study of T cells in Graves' hyperthyroidism and ophthalmopathy. There were TCR beta CDR3 regions amplified from RNA transcripts. TCR CDR3 regions were first amplified by RT-PCR with HTBI primers. One entry per CDR3 protein results from TCRdb running MiXCR on the multiplex PCR reads. In the table there are roughly 840,000 distinct CDR3 sequences, around 38% of which are singletons. Specimen: blood. These receptors originate from a man younger than 35 with Graves' hyperthyroidism.

V gene TRBV9 combines with J gene TRBJ1-2; possibly TRBD1 for D (5 bases). Trimming took 0 bases from V and 6 from J, leaving 12 bases between them. The CDR3 totals 14 residues. Looked up from germline, CDR1 is SGDLS and CDR2 is YYNGEE. CDR3 nucleotide sequence: TGTGCCAGCAGCGTAGGGGGGTATGGGGATGGCTACACCTTC. Amino acids: CASSVGGYGDGYTF.

The chain is built from TRBV5-1 and TRBJ2-7; D is uncertain. The CDR3 extends over 13 amino acids. Per germline, CDR1 SGHRS and CDR2 YFSETQ. The V end was cut by 0 bases, the J end by 6 bases, with 10 bases between. CDR3: CASSLDYLLEQYF. The CDR3 DNA is TGCGCCAGCAGCTTGGACTACCTCCTCGAGCAGTACTTC.

About this clonotype: This may come from a read error, since a much larger clone is one base off. This rearrangement joins TRBV7-2 to TRBJ2-5; no reliable D call. The germline CDR1 and CDR2 sequences are SGHTA and FQGNSA. The CDR3 runs to 13 residues. The CDR3 spells CASILNRQESQYF. Written as DNA, the CDR3 is TGTGCCAGCATCTTAAACAGACAAGAGTCCCAGTACTTC. Variable domain in full (rest from reference TRBV7-2 and TRBJ2-5): GAGVSQSPSNKVTEKGKDVELRCDPISGHTALYWYRQSLGQGLEFLIYFQGNSAPDKSGLPSDRFSAERTGGSVSTLTIQRTQQEDSAVYLCASILNRQESQYFGPGTRLLVL.

This chain uses TRBV10-3 with TRBJ2-3; maybe TRBD2 (5 bases). V lost 2 bases, J lost 5 bases, and 11 bases lay in between. The CDR3 extends over 14 amino acids. Germline CDR1 ENHRY, CDR2 SYGVKD. DNA of the CDR3: TGTGCCATCAGTGAGGACGGGGTAAAAGATACGCAGTATTTT. It is translated as CAISEDGVKDTQYF.

As regards this clonotype: A much larger clone lies one base from this, so it may be a read error. The chain links TRBV12-3 or TRBV12-4 to TRBJ2-2; D gene unclear. The CDR3 length is 13 residues. Deletions cut 5 bases from V and 4 bases from J, with 8 bases between. CDR3: CASSDQVTGELFF. As DNA, the CDR3 is TGTGCCAGCAGTGATCAGGTCACCGGGGAGCTGTTTTTT.